These T cell receptor beta chains were read from a single sample in a study of neurological immune-mediated disorders. TCRdb redid the calling of the 5' RACE reads with MiXCR, one entry per CDR3 protein. The data contain approximately 80,000 distinct CDR3 sequences, about 4% of them singletons. Sequencing was carried out using PBMCs. The receptor source for this set is a woman aged 55-70 years with multiple sclerosis. CDR3s leave out the opening cysteine and the closing phenylalanine or tryptophan. The order of the fields is V gene, J gene, CDR3 protein.

TRBV6-5	TRBJ2-7	ASSSQTPHYEQY
TRBV20-1	TRBJ2-7	SAKGRGPSEQY
TRBV5-1	TRBJ2-2	ASRMTDRANTGELF
TRBV14	TRBJ1-4	ASSQEAAYEKLF
TRBV29-1	TRBJ2-7	SVRQGPYEQY
TRBV11-3	TRBJ2-1	ASSLGDLEQF
TRBV20-1	TRBJ2-7	SASLGRYEQY
TRBV20-1	TRBJ2-3	SARLAGALRTDTQY
TRBV24-1	TRBJ1-1	ATSEQGEAF
TRBV6-1	TRBJ1-1	ASSFPPGTLNTEAF
TRBV5-6	TRBJ2-3	ASSIYRGPSTDTQY
TRBV5-1	TRBJ2-7	ASSLGGHLQY
TRBV7-9	TRBJ1-6	ASSSLGTGNSPLH
TRBV10-1	TRBJ2-7	ASSESPRGRDEQY
TRBV28	TRBJ2-3	ASLLYPGLAD
TRBV9	TRBJ2-7	ASSTDRGTRGQY
TRBV5-1	TRBJ2-2	ASSLAKGPGELF
TRBV9	TRBJ2-1	ASSGDQGADEQF
TRBV20-1	TRBJ1-5	SARQGSYDQPQH
TRBV29-1	TRBJ1-3	SVSETPGNTIY
TRBV3-1	TRBJ2-7	ASSQLGLAGNSYEQY
TRBV6-5	TRBJ2-6	ASSYKGTGANVLT
TRBV7-9	TRBJ1-2	ASSLGTGKMEGYT
TRBV29-1	TRBJ2-7	SVRRGPYEQY
TRBV29-1	TRBJ1-1	SVDRALGAF
TRBV20-1	TRBJ2-2	SARDAGTNTGELF